At least ten counts were recorded for the clone carrying this TCR beta chain. Its matching antigen is unknown. Germline loops: CDR1 SGHTA, CDR2 FQGNSA. After removal of 5 bases from V and 3 bases from J, the junction contained 5 bases not matched to a gene. The CDR3 is 15 amino acids. The TCR beta profiling, which covered VDJ combination and CDR3 sequence, was carried out using genomic DNA as the template. One entry per CDR3 protein, called by TCRdb with MiXCR from the reads. In the table there are about 220,000 distinct CDR3 sequences, around 46% of which are singletons. Patients chosen for sequencing had shown CD8+CD57+ cell expansion by flow cytometry. Severe acquired aplastic anemia was present in all patients. These data come from a study of CD8+CD57+ T cells in acquired aplastic anemia. The wider study: The DNA of sorted CD4+ and CD8+ cells averaged roughly 3.2 ug.

Overall study findings and caveats: Significance was not reached for CD8+ Simpson's diversity between patients and controls.

V gene TRBV7-2 combines with J gene TRBJ2-2, with TRBD1 matching 8 bases. Material: sorted CD4+, CD8+, or CD8+CD57+ T cells (not recorded which) from PBMCs. This TCR was recovered from a human donor with aplastic anemia. The chain's CDR3 is CASSLGTGDTGELFF. In DNA, the CDR3 is TGTGCCAGCAGCCTTGGGACAGGCGACACCGGGGAGCTGTTTTTT.